This is a list of T cell receptor beta chains from one sample in a study of response to subunit inactivated influenza vaccine. TCRdb analysed the RT-PCR reads with MiXCR anew, one entry per CDR3 protein. The sample comprises approximately 530,000 distinct CDR3 sequences, 6.5% to 8% of which are singletons, and under 15% rests with the top ten. The sample was PBMCs from blood, taken less than 30 months after vaccination. These receptors were obtained from a man in his fifties or sixties who received an inactivated influenza vaccine. Each CDR3 is given with its conserved first and last residue. Fields, in order: CDR3 length, clone size, J gene, D gene, V gene, CDR3 DNA, CDR3 protein. A D gene is named only where the DNA matches it firmly. The size of a clone is reported for some rows only, either as once, few or many, or as a class for expanded clones.

>17|few|TRBJ2-1|TRBD2|TRBV27
TGTGCCAGCAGTCCCGGTTTTGGCGGGAGGGCCTTCTATGAGCAGTTCTTC
CASSPGFGGRAFYEQFF
>13|-|TRBJ2-7|TRBD1|TRBV7-2
TGTGCCAGCAGCGGCCGGACAGGGTACGAGCAGTACTTC
CASSGRTGYEQYF
>17|-|TRBJ2-1|-|TRBV6-5
TGTGCCAGCAGTTACTCTCCGGGTGGCAGCTCCTACAATGAGCAGTTCTTC
CASSYSPGGSSYNEQFF
>14|many|TRBJ2-7|-|TRBV18
TGTGCCAGCTCACCCGTGCAGGGTAGCCACGAGCAGTACTTC
CASSPVQGSHEQYF
>13|-|TRBJ2-7|-|TRBV7-6
TGTGCCAGCTCGTCGGGGGAGGCCTACGAGCAGTACTTC
CASSSGEAYEQYF
>17|-|TRBJ2-3|-|TRBV7-9
TGTGCCAGCAGCTTAACAGAACTAGCCGGAGCGGGAGATACGCAGTATTTT
CASSLTELAGAGDTQYF
>15|many|TRBJ2-5|-|TRBV7-2
TGTGCCAGCAGCAAGGGTGACCGTACCCAAGAGACCCAGTACTTC
CASSKGDRTQETQYF
>18|few|TRBJ2-1|TRBD2|TRBV12-3/TRBV12-4
TGTGCCAGCAGCCAGGGACTAGCGGGGGGTACGTCCTACAATGAGCAGTTCTTC
CASSQGLAGGTSYNEQFF
>15|-|TRBJ2-1|TRBD2|TRBV6-2/TRBV6-3
TGTGCCAGCGACCCTAGCGGGAGCTCCTACAATGAGCAGTTCTTC
CASDPSGSSYNEQFF
>17|-|TRBJ2-3|TRBD2|TRBV3-1
TGTGCCAGCAGCCAATTATTCAAGCGGGGCCCCACAGATACGCAGTATTTT
CASSQLFKRGPTDTQYF
>13|-|TRBJ2-3|-|TRBV5-1
TGCGCCAGCAGCTTGGAGTTGACAGATACGCAGTATTTT
CASSLELTDTQYF
>13|many|TRBJ1-3|-|TRBV12-3/TRBV12-4
TGTGCCAGCAATTCGCCCCCCGGAAACACCATATATTTT
CASNSPPGNTIYF
>11|-|TRBJ2-5|-|TRBV2
TGTGCCGGAGGACTACAAGAGACCCAGTACTTC
CAGGLQETQYF
>13|few|TRBJ2-1|TRBD1|TRBV6-6
TGTGCCAGCAACAGGGGTTCCTACAATGAGCAGTTCTTC
CASNRGSYNEQFF
>12|few|TRBJ2-7|-|TRBV12-3/TRBV12-4
TGTGCCAGCAGTTTCGTCTTCTACGAGCAGTACTTC
CASSFVFYEQYF
>13|many|TRBJ2-7|TRBD1|TRBV4-1
TGCGCCAGCAGCCAAGGGACAGGGTCCGAGCAGTACTTC
CASSQGTGSEQYF
>18|few|TRBJ1-3|-|TRBV5-1
TGCGCCAGCAGCTACGACCGACAGTTGGGGACCTCTGGAAACACCATATATTTT
CASSYDRQLGTSGNTIYF
>12|few|TRBJ1-5|-|TRBV20-1
TGCAGTGCCATAACCTCAAACCAGCCCCAGCATTTT
CSAITSNQPQHF
>14|few|TRBJ2-1|-|TRBV14
TGTGCCAGCAGCCGTCGGTGGGAGTCCAATGAGCAGTTCTTC
CASSRRWESNEQFF
>16|many|TRBJ1-5|TRBD1|TRBV12-3/TRBV12-4
TGTGCCAGCAGTATATACGGGACAGGGGAAAATCAGCCCCAGCATTTT
CASSIYGTGENQPQHF
>14|many|TRBJ2-7|TRBD2|TRBV7-9
TGTGCCAGCAGCTTAGGGACTAGCGCCTACGAGCAGTACTTC
CASSLGTSAYEQYF
>17|-|TRBJ2-1|-|TRBV3-1
TGTGCCACCGAACAGGGAGGCGGGATCACCTCCTACAATGAGCAGTTCTTC
CATEQGGGITSYNEQFF
>13|few|TRBJ1-5|-|TRBV2
TGTGCCAGCAGGGAGATAAGCAATCAGCCCCAGCATTTT
CASREISNQPQHF
>15|few|TRBJ2-3|-|TRBV5-1
TGCGCCAGCAGCTTGGGTCCAGGATCGGCAGATACGCAGTATTTT
CASSLGPGSADTQYF
>15|many|TRBJ2-1|-|TRBV7-6
TGTGCCAGCAGCTTTCCGGGACAGCGGGATGATGAGCAGTTCTTC
CASSFPGQRDDEQFF
>18|few|TRBJ2-3|TRBD1|TRBV6-1
TGTGCCAGCAGTGACCAGGGGGCAGTGGTTAGGACGTCAGATACGCAGTATTTT
CASSDQGAVVRTSDTQYF
>14|-|TRBJ2-2|TRBD1|TRBV29-1
TGCAGCGTTTGGGACAGGGCGAACACCGGGGAGCTGTTTTTT
CSVWDRANTGELFF
>14|few|TRBJ2-1|-|TRBV3-1
TGTGCCAGCAGCCAAGATTCAAGCGTCTATGAGCAGTTCTTC
CASSQDSSVYEQFF
>13|-|TRBJ1-5|-|TRBV5-1
TGCGCCAGCAGCTTGAACGGCGACCAGCCCCAGCATTTT
CASSLNGDQPQHF
>14|many|TRBJ2-2|TRBD2|TRBV3-1
TGTGCCAGCAGCTTCCTAGCGGGAGCCGGGGAGCTGTTTTTT
CASSFLAGAGELFF
>15|many|TRBJ2-7|-|TRBV6-1
TGTGCCAGCAGTCCCGGGGCAGTAAGCTCCTACGAGCAGTACTTC
CASSPGAVSSYEQYF
>16|many|TRBJ2-1|TRBD2|TRBV5-1
TGCGCCAGCAGCTTGGTGACGCACAGCGGGGTGGATGAGCAGTTCTTC
CASSLVTHSGVDEQFF
>12|few|TRBJ1-1|-|TRBV12-3/TRBV12-4
TGTGCCAGCACTTTGGGGGGCGGAGAAGCTTTCTTT
CASTLGGGEAFF
>16|-|TRBJ2-3|-|TRBV7-2
TGTGCCAGCAGCTTGCTGACTGCGACCCCCACAGATACGCAGTATTTT
CASSLLTATPTDTQYF
>16|few|TRBJ2-5|-|TRBV5-1
TGCGCCAGCAGCTTGCGAGCGCTGGTTCCCCAAGAGACCCAGTACTTC
CASSLRALVPQETQYF
>16|few|TRBJ2-3|TRBD2|TRBV29-1
TGCAGCGTTGGCGAATTAGCGGGAGACCCCACAGATACGCAGTATTTT
CSVGELAGDPTDTQYF
>14|many|TRBJ2-7|TRBD1|TRBV12-3/TRBV12-4
TGTGCCAGCAGTTCCTCGAGACAGGGCTACGAGCAGTACTTC
CASSSSRQGYEQYF
>13|-|TRBJ1-5|-|TRBV10-2
TGCGCCAGCAGTGATAGGCAGGGACAGCCCCAGCATTTT
CASSDRQGQPQHF
>15|many|TRBJ2-2|TRBD1|TRBV7-2
TGTGCCAGCAGCACAGGGGACCCGGGCACCGGGGAGCTGTTTTTT
CASSTGDPGTGELFF
>16|-|TRBJ1-6|TRBD1|TRBV7-6
TGTGCCAGCAGCTTAGAGGTCGGGACAGGAGACTCACCCCTCCACTTT
CASSLEVGTGDSPLHF
>15|-|TRBJ1-1|-|TRBV5-1
TGCGCCAGCAGCTCAACGACAGCCATGAACACTGAAGCTTTCTTT
CASSSTTAMNTEAFF
>16|many|TRBJ2-5|-|TRBV28
TGTGCCAGCCACCCAGGGGGGCCCAAGGTTGGAGAGACCCAGTACTTC
CASHPGGPKVGETQYF